This T cell receptor (beta chain) was captured by sequencing in a study of cytomegalovirus exposure and HLA in healthy donors. Study-level findings and limits: Available immune exposure information was restricted to CMV serostatus only. Some V segments could not be told apart, so they were left out, TRBV6-2 and TRBV6-3 among them. Analysis was carried out at a later point, and it linked a missense DCLRE1C variant to TCR beta V- and J-gene trimming.

The PCR was carried out with 60 Vbeta primers and 13 Jbeta primers. Profiling relied on immunoSEQ multiplex PCR, and the TCRdb table lists in-frame clones only, not all of them. The sample has fewer than 150,000 clones, about 69% seen once. V dropped 6 bases and J dropped 0 bases, with 8 bases sitting between them. The CDR3 length is 13 residues. CDR1 and CDR2 (germline): KGHSH, LQKENI. Of note for this clone: Antigen unknown.

The specimen sequenced was PBMCs. The rearrangement uses TRBV18 and TRBJ1-1; D remains ambiguous. The origin of this receptor is a man aged 25 to 40 in good health and CMV-seronegative. The CDR3 DNA follows: TGTGCCAGCTCCATAGATCTGAACACTGAAGCTTTCTTT. Encoded protein: CASSIDLNTEAFF.